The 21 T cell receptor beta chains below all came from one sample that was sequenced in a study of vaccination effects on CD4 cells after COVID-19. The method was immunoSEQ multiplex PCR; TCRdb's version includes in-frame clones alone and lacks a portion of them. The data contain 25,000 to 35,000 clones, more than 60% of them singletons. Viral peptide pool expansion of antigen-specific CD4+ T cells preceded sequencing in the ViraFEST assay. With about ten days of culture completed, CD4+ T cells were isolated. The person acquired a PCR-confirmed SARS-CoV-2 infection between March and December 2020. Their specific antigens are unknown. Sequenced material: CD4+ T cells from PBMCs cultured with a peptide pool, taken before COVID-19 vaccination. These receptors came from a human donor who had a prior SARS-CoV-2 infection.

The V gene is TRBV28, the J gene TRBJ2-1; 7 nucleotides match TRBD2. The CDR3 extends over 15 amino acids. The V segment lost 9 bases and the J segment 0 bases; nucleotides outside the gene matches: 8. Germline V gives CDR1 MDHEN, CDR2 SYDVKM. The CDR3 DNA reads TGTGCCAGTACTCGGGGGGAAAGCTCCTACAATGAGCAGTTCTTC. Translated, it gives CASTRGESSYNEQFF.

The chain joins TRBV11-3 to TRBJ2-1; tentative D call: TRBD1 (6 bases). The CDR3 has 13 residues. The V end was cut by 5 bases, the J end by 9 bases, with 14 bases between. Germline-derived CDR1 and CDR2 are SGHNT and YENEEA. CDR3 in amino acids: CASSVHRVGEQFF. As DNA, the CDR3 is TGTGCCAGCAGCGTGCACAGGGTAGGTGAGCAGTTCTTC.

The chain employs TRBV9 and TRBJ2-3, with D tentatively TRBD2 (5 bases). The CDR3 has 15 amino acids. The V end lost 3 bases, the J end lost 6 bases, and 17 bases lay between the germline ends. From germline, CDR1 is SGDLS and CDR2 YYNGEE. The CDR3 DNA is TGTGCCAGCAGCGCCACTAGTGTCAGTTTTGATACGCAGTATTTT. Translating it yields CASSATSVSFDTQYF.

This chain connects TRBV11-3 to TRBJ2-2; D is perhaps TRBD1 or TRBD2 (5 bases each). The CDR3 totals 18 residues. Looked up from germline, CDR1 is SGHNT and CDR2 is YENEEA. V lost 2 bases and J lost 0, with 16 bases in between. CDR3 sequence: CASSLKGWGRTNTGELFF. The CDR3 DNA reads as TGTGCCAGCAGCTTAAAGGGATGGGGACGGACGAACACCGGGGAGCTGTTTTTT.

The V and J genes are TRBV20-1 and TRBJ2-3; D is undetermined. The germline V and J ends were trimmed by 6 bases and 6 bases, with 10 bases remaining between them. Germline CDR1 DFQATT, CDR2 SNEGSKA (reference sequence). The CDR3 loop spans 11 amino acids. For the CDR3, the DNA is TGCAGTGCCATCCAACGGGATACGCAGTATTTT. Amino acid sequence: CSAIQRDTQYF.

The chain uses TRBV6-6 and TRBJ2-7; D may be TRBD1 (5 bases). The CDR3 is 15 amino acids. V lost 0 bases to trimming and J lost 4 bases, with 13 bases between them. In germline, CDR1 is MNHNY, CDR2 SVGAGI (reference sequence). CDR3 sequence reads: CASSYSKGVGYEQYF. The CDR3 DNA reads TGTGCCAGCAGTTACTCGAAAGGGGTTGGGTACGAGCAGTACTTC.

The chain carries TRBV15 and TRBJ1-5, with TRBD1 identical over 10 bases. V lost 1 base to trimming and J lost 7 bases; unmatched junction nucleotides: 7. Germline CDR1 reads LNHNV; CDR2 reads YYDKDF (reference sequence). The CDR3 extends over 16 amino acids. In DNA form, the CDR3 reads TGTGCCACCAGCAGAGTAGGACAGGGGGTAGGCCAGCCCCAGCATTTT. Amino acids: CATSRVGQGVGQPQHF. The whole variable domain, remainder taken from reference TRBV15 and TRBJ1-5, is DAMVIQNPRYQVTQFGKPVTLSCSQTLNHNVMYWYQQKSSQAPKLLFHYYDKDFNNEADTPDNFQSRRPNTSFCFLDIRSPGLGDTAMYLCATSRVGQGVGQPQHFGDGTRLSIL.

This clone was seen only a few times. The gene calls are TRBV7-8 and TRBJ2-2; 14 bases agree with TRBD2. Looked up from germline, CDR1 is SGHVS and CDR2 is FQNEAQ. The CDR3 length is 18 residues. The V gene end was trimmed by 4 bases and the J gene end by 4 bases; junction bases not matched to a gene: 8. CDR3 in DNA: TGTGCCAGCAGCTCACCGGGACTAGCGGGAGTTGGCACCGGGGAGCTGTTTTTT. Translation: CASSSPGLAGVGTGELFF.

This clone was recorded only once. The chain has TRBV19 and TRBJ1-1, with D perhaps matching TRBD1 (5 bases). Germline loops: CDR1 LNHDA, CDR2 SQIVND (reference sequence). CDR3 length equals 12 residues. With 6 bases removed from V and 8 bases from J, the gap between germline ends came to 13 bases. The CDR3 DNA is TGTGCCAGTAGCGTCCGCGAGGGGGAAGCTTTCTTT. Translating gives CASSVREGEAFF.

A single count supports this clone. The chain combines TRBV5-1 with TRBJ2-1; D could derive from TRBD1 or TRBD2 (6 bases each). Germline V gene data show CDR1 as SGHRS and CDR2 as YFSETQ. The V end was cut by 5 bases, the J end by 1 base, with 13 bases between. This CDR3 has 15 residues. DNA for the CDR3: TGCGCCAGCAGTACAGGGACTGGATCCTACAATGAGCAGTTCTTC. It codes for CASSTGTGSYNEQFF. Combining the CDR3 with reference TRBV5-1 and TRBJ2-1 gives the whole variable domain KAGVTQTPRYLIKTRGQQVTLSCSPISGHRSVSWYQQTPGQGLQFLFEYFSETQRNKGNFPGRFSGRQFSNSRSEMNVSTLELGDSALYLCASSTGTGSYNEQFFGPGTRLTVL.

Here the CDR3 reads CSARTENIQYF. The DNA for the CDR3 is TGCAGTGCTAGGACTGAAAACATTCAGTACTTC. The V and J genes are TRBV20-1 and TRBJ2-4; unclear D gene. Germline V gene data show CDR1 as DFQATT and CDR2 as SNEGSKA (reference sequence). V dropped 3 bases and J dropped 5 bases, with 5 bases sitting between them. This CDR3 spans 11 amino acids.

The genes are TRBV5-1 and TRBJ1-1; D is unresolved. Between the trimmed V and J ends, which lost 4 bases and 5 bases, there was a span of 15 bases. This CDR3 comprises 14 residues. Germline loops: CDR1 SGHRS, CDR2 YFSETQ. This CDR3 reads CASSPGPLMTEAFF. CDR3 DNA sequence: TGCGCCAGCAGCCCCGGGCCTCTGATGACTGAAGCTTTCTTT.

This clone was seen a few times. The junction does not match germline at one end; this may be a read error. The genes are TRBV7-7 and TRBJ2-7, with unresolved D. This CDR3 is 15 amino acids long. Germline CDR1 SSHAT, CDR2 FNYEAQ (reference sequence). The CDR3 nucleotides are TGTGCTAGCAGCCCAGTTCCGGGTAACCCCTACGAGCAGTACTTC. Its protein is CASSPVPGNPYEQYF.

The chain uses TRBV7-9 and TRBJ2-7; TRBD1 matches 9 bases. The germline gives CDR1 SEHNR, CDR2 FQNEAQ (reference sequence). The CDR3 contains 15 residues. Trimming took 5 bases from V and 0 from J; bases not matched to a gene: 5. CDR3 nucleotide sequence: TGTGCCAGCAGCCGACGGACAGGGGTCTCCTACGAGCAGTACTTC. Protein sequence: CASSRRTGVSYEQYF.

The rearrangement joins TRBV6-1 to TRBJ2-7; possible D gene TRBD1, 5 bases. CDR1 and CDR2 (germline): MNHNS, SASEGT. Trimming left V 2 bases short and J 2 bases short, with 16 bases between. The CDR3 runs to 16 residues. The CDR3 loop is CASSEPGQGGAYEQYF. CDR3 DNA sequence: TGTGCCAGCAGTGAACCGGGTCAGGGTGGTGCCTACGAGCAGTACTTC.

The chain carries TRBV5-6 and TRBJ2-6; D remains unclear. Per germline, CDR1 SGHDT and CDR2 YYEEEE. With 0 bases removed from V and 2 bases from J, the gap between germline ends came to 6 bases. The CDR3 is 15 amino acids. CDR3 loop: CASSLDTAGANVLTF. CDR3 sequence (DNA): TGTGCCAGCAGCTTGGACACAGCTGGGGCCAACGTCCTGACTTTC.

The CDR3 is CASSSGPGEETQYF. CDR3 in DNA: TGCGCCAGCAGCTCGGGGCCGGGGGAAGAGACCCAGTACTTC. The V gene is TRBV5-1, the J gene TRBJ2-5, with D possibly matching TRBD2 (6 bases). CDR1 is SGHRS, CDR2 YFSETQ, per germline. CDR3 size: 14 residues. Trimming stripped 3 bases from V and 3 bases from J, with 12 bases between. The full variable domain, rest sourced from reference TRBV5-1 and TRBJ2-5, is KAGVTQTPRYLIKTRGQQVTLSCSPISGHRSVSWYQQTPGQGLQFLFEYFSETQRNKGNFPGRFSGRQFSNSRSEMNVSTLELGDSALYLCASSSGPGEETQYFGPGTRLLVL.

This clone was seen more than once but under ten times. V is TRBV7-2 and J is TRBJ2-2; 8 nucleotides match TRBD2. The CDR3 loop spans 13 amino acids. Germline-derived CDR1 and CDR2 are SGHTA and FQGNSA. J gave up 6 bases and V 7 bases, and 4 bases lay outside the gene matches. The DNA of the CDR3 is TGTGCCAGCAACTCAGCGGGAGCCGGGGAGCTGTTTTTT. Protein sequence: CASNSAGAGELFF.

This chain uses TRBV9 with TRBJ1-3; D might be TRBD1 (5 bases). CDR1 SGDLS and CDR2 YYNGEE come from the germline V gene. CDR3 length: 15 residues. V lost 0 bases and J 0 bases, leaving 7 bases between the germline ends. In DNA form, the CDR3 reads TGTGCCAGCAGCGTAGGGGGGATCTCTGGAAACACCATATATTTT. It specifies CASSVGGISGNTIYF.

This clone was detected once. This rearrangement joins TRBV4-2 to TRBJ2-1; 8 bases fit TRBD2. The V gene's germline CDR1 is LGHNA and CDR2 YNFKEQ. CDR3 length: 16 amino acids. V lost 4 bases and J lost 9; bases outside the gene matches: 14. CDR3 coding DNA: TGTGCCAGCAGCCCGGTGTCGAGTGCGGGAGGTCGTGAGCAGTTCTTC. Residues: CASSPVSSAGGREQFF.

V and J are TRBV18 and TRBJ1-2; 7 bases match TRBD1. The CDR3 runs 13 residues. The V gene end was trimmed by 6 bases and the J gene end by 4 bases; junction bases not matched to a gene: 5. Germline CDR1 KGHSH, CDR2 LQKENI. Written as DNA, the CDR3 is TGTGCCAGCTCGTCCGGGACAGCCTATGGCTACACCTTC. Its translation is CASSSGTAYGYTF.